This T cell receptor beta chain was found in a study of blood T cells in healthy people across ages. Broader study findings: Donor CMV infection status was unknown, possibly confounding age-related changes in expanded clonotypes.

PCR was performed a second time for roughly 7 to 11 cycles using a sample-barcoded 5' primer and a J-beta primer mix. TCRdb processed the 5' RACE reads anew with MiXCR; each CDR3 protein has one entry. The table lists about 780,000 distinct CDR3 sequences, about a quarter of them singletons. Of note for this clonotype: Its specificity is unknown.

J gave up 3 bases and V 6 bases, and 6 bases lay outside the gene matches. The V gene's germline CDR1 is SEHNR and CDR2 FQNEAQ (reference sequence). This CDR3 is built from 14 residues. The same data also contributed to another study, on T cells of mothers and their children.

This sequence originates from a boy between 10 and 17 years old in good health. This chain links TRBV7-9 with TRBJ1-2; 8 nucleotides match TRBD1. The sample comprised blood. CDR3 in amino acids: CASRDLGQDYGYTF. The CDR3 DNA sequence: TGTGCCAGCAGGGATTTGGGACAGGACTATGGCTACACCTTC.